The count of the clone carrying this T cell receptor beta chain is one. Its target is not known. This sample stems from a study of shared clonotypes between healthy human individuals. Libraries were prepared by immunoSEQ multiplex PCR; TCRdb keeps only in-frame clonotypes and omits some of them. The data show about 2.5 million clones, about nine tenths seen once. Study results and caveats: Naive subsets tended to show greater estimated richness than memory subsets.

Trimming took 3 bases from V and 7 from J, leaving 8 bases between them. The germline V gene encodes CDR1 MNHEY and CDR2 SMNVEV (reference sequence). The CDR3 is 12 amino acids. This chain links TRBV27 with TRBJ2-3, with D tentatively TRBD2 (5 bases). This TCR came from a man between 18 and 35 years old in good health. Some clones in this sample may be carry-over from other donors' samples. What was sequenced was naive CD4+ T cells from PBMCs. As for subset: CD45RA+ positively selected. CDR3 protein: CASSFPGNTQYF. The CDR3 nucleotides read TGTGCCAGCAGTTTCCCCGGGAATACGCAGTATTTT.